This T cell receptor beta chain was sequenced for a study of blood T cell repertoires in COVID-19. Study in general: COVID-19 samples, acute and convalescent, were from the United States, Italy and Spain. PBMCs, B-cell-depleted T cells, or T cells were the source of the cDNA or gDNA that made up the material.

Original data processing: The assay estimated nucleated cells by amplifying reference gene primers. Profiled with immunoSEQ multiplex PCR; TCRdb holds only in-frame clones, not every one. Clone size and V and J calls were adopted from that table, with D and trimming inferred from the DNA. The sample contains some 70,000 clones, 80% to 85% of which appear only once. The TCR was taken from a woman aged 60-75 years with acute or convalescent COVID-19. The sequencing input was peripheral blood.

The CDR3 spells CASSSYSASSYNEQFF. The DNA for the CDR3 is TGTGCCAGCAGCTCATATAGCGCGAGCTCCTACAATGAGCAGTTCTTC. The chain is built from TRBV11-3 and TRBJ2-1; D may be TRBD2 (5 bases). Trimming took off 4 bases at V and 0 bases at J, with 13 bases between the two ends. Per germline, CDR1 SGHNT and CDR2 YENEEA. This CDR3 comprises 16 residues.